This TCR beta chain was found in a study of shared clonotypes between healthy human individuals. Produced via immunoSEQ multiplex PCR; TCRdb's table is partial and in-frame only. The data contain approximately 640,000 clones, around 91% of them singletons. Germline CDR1 reads WNHNN; CDR2 reads SYGVQD (reference sequence). The CDR3 extends over 15 amino acids. The V segment lost 2 bases and the J segment 6 bases; nucleotides outside the gene matches: 5. Study conclusions and caveats: With few donors, the genetic and exposure-history diversity represented was limited. Non-shared clonotypes had lower generation probabilities than clonotypes shared by all four sorted-subset donors.

The count of this clone is one. What it recognizes is unknown. Sequences were obtained from memory CD8+ T cells from PBMCs. Noted subset: CD45RO+ cells pooled with CCR7-negative TemRA cells. The sequence was obtained from a man aged 18 to 35 in good health. Some clones in this sample may be carry-over from other donors' samples. The chain joins TRBV10-1 to TRBJ2-3; 10 nucleotides match TRBD2. CDR3 region: CASSELAGEADTQYF. The CDR3, as DNA: TGCGCCAGCAGTGAGCTAGCGGGAGAAGCTGATACGCAGTATTTT.